The sequence of this TCR beta chain was determined in a study of T cells in Graves' hyperthyroidism and ophthalmopathy. Study-wide points: Blood also contained most expanded thyroid clonotypes above 0.001.

Comments on this clonotype: Its antigen is still unknown.

Amplification yielded TCR beta CDR3 regions, with RNA transcripts as the source. In the first-round RT-PCR of the TCR CDR3, the HTBI primer set was used. TCRdb processed the multiplex PCR reads anew with MiXCR; each CDR3 protein has one entry. Of some 600,000 distinct CDR3 sequences listed, approximately 44% are singletons. The germline V gene has CDR1 ENHRY and CDR2 SYGVKD. The CDR3 sequence is 15 residues long. After removal of 2 bases from V and 4 bases from J, the junction contained 4 bases not matched to a gene. The hyperthyroidism patients had all been newly diagnosed, and their disease duration was under 2 months. Their ages ranged from 18 to 65 years. Uncontrolled infection, other autoimmune disease, pregnancy or lactation disqualified patients from enrolment.

The source material was peripheral blood or thyroid tissue (not recorded which). The TCR comes from a young woman with Graves' hyperthyroidism. This chain links TRBV10-3 with TRBJ1-3, with 8 nucleotides matching TRBD1. CDR3 in DNA: TGTGCCATCAGTGAGCGGACAGGGAGCGGAAACACCATATATTTT. This sequence encodes CAISERTGSGNTIYF.